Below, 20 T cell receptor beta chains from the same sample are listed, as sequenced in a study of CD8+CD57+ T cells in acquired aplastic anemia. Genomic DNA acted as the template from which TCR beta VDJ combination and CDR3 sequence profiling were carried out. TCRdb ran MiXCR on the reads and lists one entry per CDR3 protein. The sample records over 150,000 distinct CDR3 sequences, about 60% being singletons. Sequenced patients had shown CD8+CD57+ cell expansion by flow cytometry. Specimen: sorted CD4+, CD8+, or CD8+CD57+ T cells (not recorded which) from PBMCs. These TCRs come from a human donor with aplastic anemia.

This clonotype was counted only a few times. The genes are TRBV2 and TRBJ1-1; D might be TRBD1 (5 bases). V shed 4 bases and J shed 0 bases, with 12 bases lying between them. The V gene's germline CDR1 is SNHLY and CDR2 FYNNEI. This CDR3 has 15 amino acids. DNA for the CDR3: TGTGCCAGCAGTGTGAGGGGACTTCTGAACACTGAAGCTTTCTTT. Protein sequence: CASSVRGLLNTEAFF.

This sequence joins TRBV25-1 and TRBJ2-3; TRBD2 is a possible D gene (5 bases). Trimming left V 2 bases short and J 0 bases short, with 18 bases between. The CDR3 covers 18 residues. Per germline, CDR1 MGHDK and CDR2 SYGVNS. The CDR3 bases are TGTGCCAGCAGTGAAGGGGAGCTGGCTGAAGCTAGCACAGATACGCAGTATTTT. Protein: CASSEGELAEASTDTQYF.

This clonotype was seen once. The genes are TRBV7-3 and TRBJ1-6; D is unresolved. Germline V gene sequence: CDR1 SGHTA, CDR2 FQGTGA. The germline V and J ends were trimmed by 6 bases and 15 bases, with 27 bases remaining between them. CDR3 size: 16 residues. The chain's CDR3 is CASSLTPDFPSAGLHF. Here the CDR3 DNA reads TGTGCCAGCAGTCTAACCCCCGACTTTCCCTCCGCGGGCCTCCACTTT.

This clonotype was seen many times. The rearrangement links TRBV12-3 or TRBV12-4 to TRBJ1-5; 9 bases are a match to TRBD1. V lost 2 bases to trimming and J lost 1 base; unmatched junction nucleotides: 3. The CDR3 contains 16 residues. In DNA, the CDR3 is TGTGCCAGCAGTTTATACGGGACAGGGAGCAATCAGCCCCAGCATTTT. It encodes CASSLYGTGSNQPQHF.

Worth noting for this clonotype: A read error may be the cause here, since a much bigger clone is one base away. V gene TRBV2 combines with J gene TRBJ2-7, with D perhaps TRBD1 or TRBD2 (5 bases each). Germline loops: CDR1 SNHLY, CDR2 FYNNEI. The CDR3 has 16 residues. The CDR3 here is CASSSRIGTQTYERYF. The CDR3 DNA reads TGTGCCAGCAGCTCGAGGATCGGGACCCAGACCTACGAGCGGTACTTC.

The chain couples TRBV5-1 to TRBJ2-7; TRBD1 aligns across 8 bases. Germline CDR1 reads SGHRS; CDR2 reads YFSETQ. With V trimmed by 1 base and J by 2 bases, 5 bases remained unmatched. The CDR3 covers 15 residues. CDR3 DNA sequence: TGCGCCAGCAGCTTGTCAACGACAGGGGCCTACGAGCAGTACTTC. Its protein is CASSLSTTGAYEQYF.

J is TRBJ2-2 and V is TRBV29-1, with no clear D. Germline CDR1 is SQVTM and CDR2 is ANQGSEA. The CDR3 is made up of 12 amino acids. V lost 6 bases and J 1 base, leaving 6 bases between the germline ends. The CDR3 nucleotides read TGCAGCGTACCCTTGAACACCGGGGAGCTGTTTTTT. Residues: CSVPLNTGELFF.

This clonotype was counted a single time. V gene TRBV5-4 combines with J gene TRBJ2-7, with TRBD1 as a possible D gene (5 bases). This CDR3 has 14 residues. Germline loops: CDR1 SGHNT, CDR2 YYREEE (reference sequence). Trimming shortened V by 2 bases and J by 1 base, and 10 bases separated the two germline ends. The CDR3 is CASSFARGSYEQYF. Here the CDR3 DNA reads TGTGCCAGCAGCTTCGCTAGGGGTTCCTACGAGCAGTACTTC. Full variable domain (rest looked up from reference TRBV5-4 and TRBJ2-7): ETGVTQSPTHLIKTRGQQVTLRCSSQSGHNTVSWYQQALGQGPQFIFQYYREEENGRGNFPPRFSGLQFPNYSSELNVNALELDDSALYLCASSFARGSYEQYFGPGTRLTVT.

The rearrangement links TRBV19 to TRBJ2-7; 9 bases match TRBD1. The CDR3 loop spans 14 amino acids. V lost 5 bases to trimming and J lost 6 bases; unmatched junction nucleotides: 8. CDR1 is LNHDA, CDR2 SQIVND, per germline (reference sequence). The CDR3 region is CASSVGQGRGEQYF. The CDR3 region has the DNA TGTGCCAGTAGTGTGGGACAGGGTAGGGGCGAGCAGTACTTC.

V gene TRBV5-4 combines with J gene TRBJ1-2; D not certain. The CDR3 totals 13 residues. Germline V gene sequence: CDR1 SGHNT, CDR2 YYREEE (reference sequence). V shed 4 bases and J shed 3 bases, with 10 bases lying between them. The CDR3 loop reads CASSPRLYYGYTF. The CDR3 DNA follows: TGTGCCAGCAGCCCCCGTCTTTACTATGGCTACACCTTC.

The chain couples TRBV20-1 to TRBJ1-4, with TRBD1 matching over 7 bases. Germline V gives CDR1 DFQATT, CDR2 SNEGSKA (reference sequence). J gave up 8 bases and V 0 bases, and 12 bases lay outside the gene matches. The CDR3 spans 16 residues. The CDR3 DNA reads TGCAGTGCTAGAGATCTTATGGGACAGATGTGGGAAAAACTGTTTTTT. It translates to CSARDLMGQMWEKLFF.

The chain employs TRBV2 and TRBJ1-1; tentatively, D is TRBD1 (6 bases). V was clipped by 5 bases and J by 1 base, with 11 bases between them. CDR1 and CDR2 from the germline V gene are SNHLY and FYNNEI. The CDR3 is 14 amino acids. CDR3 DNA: TGTGCCAGCAGTTCCCGGACAGCGAACACTGAAGCTTTCTTT. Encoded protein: CASSSRTANTEAFF.

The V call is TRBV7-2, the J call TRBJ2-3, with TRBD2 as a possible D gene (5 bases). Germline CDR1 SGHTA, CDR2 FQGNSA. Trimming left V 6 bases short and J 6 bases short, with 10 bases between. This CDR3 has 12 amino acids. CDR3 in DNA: TGTGCCAGCAGACTTATAGCGGATACGCAGTATTTT. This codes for CASRLIADTQYF.

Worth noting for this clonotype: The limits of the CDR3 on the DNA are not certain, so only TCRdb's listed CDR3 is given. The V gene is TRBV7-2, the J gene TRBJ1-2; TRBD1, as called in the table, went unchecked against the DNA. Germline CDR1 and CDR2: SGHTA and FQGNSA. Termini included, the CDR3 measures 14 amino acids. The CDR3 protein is CASSLVATGNGCTF.

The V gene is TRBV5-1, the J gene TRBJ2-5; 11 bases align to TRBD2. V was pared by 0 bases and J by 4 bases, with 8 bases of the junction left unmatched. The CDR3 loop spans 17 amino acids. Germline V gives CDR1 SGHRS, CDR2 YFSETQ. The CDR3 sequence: CASSLEVAGGAGETQYF. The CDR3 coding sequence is TGCGCCAGCAGCTTGGAGGTAGCGGGAGGGGCTGGAGAGACCCAGTACTTC.

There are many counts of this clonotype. The CDR3 sequence is CATSDFSYNEQFF. The CDR3 nucleotides are TGTGCCACCAGTGACTTCTCCTACAATGAGCAGTTCTTC. The rearrangement links TRBV24-1 to TRBJ2-1; D uncertain. The CDR3 covers 13 residues. Trimming removed 4 bases from V and 0 bases from J, with 3 bases in between. Germline-derived CDR1 and CDR2 are KGHDR and SFDVKD.

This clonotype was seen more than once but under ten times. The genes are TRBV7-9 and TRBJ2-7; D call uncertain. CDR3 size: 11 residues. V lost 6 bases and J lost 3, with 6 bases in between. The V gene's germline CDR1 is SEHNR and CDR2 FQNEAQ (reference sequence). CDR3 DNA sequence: TGTGCCAGCAGTTCGCGCTACGAGCAGTACTTC. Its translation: CASSSRYEQYF.

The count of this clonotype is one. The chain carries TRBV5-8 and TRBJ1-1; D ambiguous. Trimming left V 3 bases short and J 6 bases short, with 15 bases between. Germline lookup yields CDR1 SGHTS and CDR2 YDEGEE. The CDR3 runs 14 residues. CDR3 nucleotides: TGTGCCAGCAGCTGGGGTGGACGATGGCCTGAAGCTTTCTTT. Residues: CASSWGGRWPEAFF. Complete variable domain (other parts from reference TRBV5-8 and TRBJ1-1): EAGVTQSPTHLIKTRGQQATLRCSPISGHTSVYWYQQALGLGLQFLLWYDEGEERNRGNFPPRFSGRQFPNYSSELNVNALELEDSALYLCASSWGGRWPEAFFGQGTRLTVV.

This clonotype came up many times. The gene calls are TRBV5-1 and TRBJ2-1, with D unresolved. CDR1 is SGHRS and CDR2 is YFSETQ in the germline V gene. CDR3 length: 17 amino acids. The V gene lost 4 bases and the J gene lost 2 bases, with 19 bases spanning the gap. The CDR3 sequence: CASSARNSMEPYNEQFF. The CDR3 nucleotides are TGCGCCAGCAGCGCACGGAACAGTATGGAGCCCTACAATGAGCAGTTCTTC.

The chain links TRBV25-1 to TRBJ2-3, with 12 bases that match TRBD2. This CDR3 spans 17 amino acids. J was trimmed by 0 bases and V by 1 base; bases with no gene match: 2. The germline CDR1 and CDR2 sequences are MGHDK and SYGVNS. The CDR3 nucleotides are TGTGCCAGCAGTGAATGGGGGACTAGCGGGAGCACAGATACGCAGTATTTT. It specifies CASSEWGTSGSTDTQYF.